Listed below are T cell receptor beta chains from one sample, sequenced in a study of T-cell memory formation after mild COVID-19. One entry per CDR3 protein, called by TCRdb with MiXCR from the 5' RACE reads. The sample has 350,000 to 450,000 distinct CDR3 sequences, 15% to 20% seen once. The sample taken for sequencing was PBMCs or a T cell subset sorted from them (not recorded which). These receptors originate from an adult woman who had mild COVID-19 (a few samples of this study predate the infection). Cell type and time point are not known. Each CDR3 is given with its conserved first and last residue. D genes are given only for firm matches. A clone size is listed for some rows: how often the clone was seen (once, few, many), or a class if it is expanded.

j_call v_call d_call clone_size cdr3_aa cdr3_nt
TRBJ1-1 TRBV7-3 TRBD1 once CASSLTRGQGAEAFF TGTGCCAGCAGCTTAACAAGGGGACAGGGCGCTGAAGCTTTCTTT
TRBJ1-2 TRBV7-9 NA NA CASSLVQLNGYTF TGTGCCAGCAGCTTAGTACAGCTCAATGGCTACACCTTC
TRBJ2-3 TRBV15 NA few CATSIYRVPSTDTQYF TGTGCCACCAGCATCTACAGGGTCCCCAGCACAGATACGCAGTATTTT
TRBJ2-1 TRBV7-8 NA NA CASSSPGGRSTYNEQFF TGTGCCAGCAGCTCACCGGGCGGCCGATCGACCTACAATGAGCAGTTCTTC
TRBJ1-2 TRBV5-1 NA many CASSLARGNYGYTF TGCGCCAGCAGCTTGGCACGGGGGAACTATGGCTACACCTTC
TRBJ2-5 TRBV15 TRBD2 few CATSRGLAGSFETQYF TGTGCCACCAGCAGGGGACTAGCGGGATCATTCGAGACCCAGTACTTC
TRBJ2-1 TRBV27 TRBD2 NA CASSVTSGPYNEQFF TGTGCCAGCAGTGTCACTAGCGGACCCTACAATGAGCAGTTCTTC
TRBJ2-3 TRBV6-6 TRBD2 NA CASSYWSWREGINRSTDTQYF TGTGCCAGCAGTTATTGGTCGTGGCGGGAGGGAATTAACCGCTCCACAGATACGCAGTATTTT
TRBJ1-2 TRBV15 NA NA CATSLDDGSGYTF TGTGCCACCAGCCTCGACGACGGCTCCGGCTACACCTTC
TRBJ2-1 TRBV7-2 NA NA CASSSGSRDEGGNEQFF TGTGCCAGCAGCTCAGGCTCGCGTGATGAGGGCGGCAATGAGCAGTTCTTC
TRBJ1-3 TRBV7-9 NA few CASSFIERNTIYF TGTGCCAGCAGCTTCATCGAGAGAAACACCATATATTTT
TRBJ1-2 TRBV7-9 NA few CASSQGDPYGYTF TGTGCCAGCAGCCAAGGAGACCCCTATGGCTACACCTTC
TRBJ2-3 TRBV5-5 TRBD2 NA CASSLEAGGPWDTQYF TGTGCCAGCAGCTTGGAGGCGGGAGGGCCGTGGGATACGCAGTATTTT
TRBJ1-5 TRBV7-9 TRBD1 NA CASSQGQEFGQPQHF TGTGCCAGCAGCCAGGGACAGGAGTTCGGTCAGCCCCAGCATTTT
TRBJ2-2 TRBV24-1 NA few CATGDLGRGPTNTGELFF TGTGCCACCGGAGATTTGGGGCGGGGGCCTACGAACACCGGGGAGCTGTTTTTT
TRBJ2-7 TRBV20-1 TRBD2 NA CSARDWRLAGTYEQYF TGCAGTGCTAGAGACTGGAGACTAGCGGGTACCTACGAGCAGTACTTC
TRBJ2-7 TRBV7-9 NA NA CASSLEASTEQYF TGTGCCAGCAGCTTAGAGGCGTCGACGGAGCAGTACTTC
TRBJ2-2 TRBV11-2 NA NA CASSLAGALAGELFF TGTGCCAGCAGCTTAGCGGGAGCCTTGGCCGGGGAGCTGTTTTTT
TRBJ2-7 TRBV5-1 TRBD1 few CASSPEGQGAYEQYF TGCGCCAGCAGCCCAGAAGGACAGGGGGCCTACGAGCAGTACTTC
TRBJ2-4 TRBV12-3/TRBV12-4 TRBD1 NA CASSSPGQVAKNIQYF TGTGCCAGCAGCTCTCCGGGACAGGTAGCCAAAAACATTCAGTACTTC
TRBJ2-3 TRBV7-2 TRBD2 few CASSPGLAGGNTQYF TGTGCCAGCAGCCCCGGACTAGCGGGAGGGAATACGCAGTATTTT
TRBJ2-1 TRBV6-2/TRBV6-3 NA few CASSYTSVVEQFF TGTGCCAGCAGTTATACCAGCGTGGTTGAGCAGTTCTTC
TRBJ2-3 TRBV5-6 TRBD1 NA CASSSLTGSQTDTQYF TGTGCCAGCAGCAGCTTGACAGGGTCCCAGACAGATACGCAGTATTTT
TRBJ1-1 TRBV5-1 NA many CASSLSLSGNTEAFF TGCGCCAGCAGCTTGAGTCTTTCGGGTAACACTGAAGCTTTCTTT
TRBJ1-3 TRBV27 NA many CASSLTGGNTIYF TGTGCCAGCAGTCTAACAGGCGGAAACACCATATATTTT
TRBJ2-7 TRBV24-1 NA NA CATSDARGVSYEQYF TGTGCCACCAGTGACGCAAGGGGTGTCTCCTACGAGCAGTACTTC
TRBJ1-1 TRBV18 TRBD1 NA CASSPEGQGTEAFF TGTGCCAGCTCACCCGAGGGACAGGGCACTGAAGCTTTCTTT
TRBJ1-2 TRBV6-6 TRBD1 few CASSTRLDRVSFDGYTF TGTGCCAGCTCTACACGGTTGGACAGGGTCTCTTTTGATGGCTACACCTTC
TRBJ2-2 TRBV5-1 TRBD2 few CASSLSLAASDTGELFF TGCGCCAGCAGCTTGAGCCTAGCGGCTTCGGACACCGGGGAGCTGTTTTTT
TRBJ2-1 TRBV20-1 NA NA CSAKPRQFF TGCAGTGCTAAGCCTCGCCAGTTCTTC
TRBJ2-2 TRBV4-2 NA NA CASSQEPLNTGELFF TGTGCCAGCAGCCAAGAGCCACTGAACACCGGGGAGCTGTTTTTT
TRBJ2-1 TRBV5-1 NA many CASRVGERYNEQFF TGCGCCAGCAGAGTGGGGGAGCGGTACAATGAGCAGTTCTTC
TRBJ2-7 TRBV16 NA NA CASSRDGHGSEQYF TGTGCCAGCAGCCGTGACGGCCACGGGAGCGAGCAGTACTTC
TRBJ2-7 TRBV20-1 NA few CSARQETTYEQYF TGCAGTGCTAGACAAGAGACCACCTACGAGCAGTACTTC
TRBJ2-1 TRBV4-1 TRBD2 NA CASSQWLAGGNNEQFF TGCGCCAGCAGCCAATGGCTAGCGGGGGGGAACAATGAGCAGTTCTTC
TRBJ2-1 TRBV18 NA NA CASSPPGSLIDYNEQFF TGTGCCAGCTCACCACCGGGCAGTTTGATCGACTACAATGAGCAGTTCTTC
TRBJ2-5 TRBV29-1 NA few CSVLTGETQYF TGCAGCGTTCTTACCGGAGAGACCCAGTACTTC
TRBJ2-1 TRBV5-8 TRBD1 few CASSLWTGTNEQFF TGTGCCAGCAGCCTTTGGACAGGGACCAATGAGCAGTTCTTC
TRBJ2-3 TRBV3-1 TRBD2 few CASSQDPVAGLTRTDTQYF TGTGCCAGCAGCCAAGATCCGGTAGCGGGCCTCACTCGCACAGATACGCAGTATTTT
TRBJ2-3 TRBV7-9 TRBD1 few CASSSRGTGTDTQYF TGTGCCAGCAGCAGCCGAGGGACAGGGACCGATACGCAGTATTTT
TRBJ1-1 TRBV5-1 TRBD1 NA CASRPGQWWAEAFF TGCGCCAGCAGACCGGGACAGTGGTGGGCTGAAGCTTTCTTT
TRBJ2-1 TRBV5-6 NA few CASSLSIYNEQFF TGTGCCAGCAGCTTGAGCATATACAATGAGCAGTTCTTC
TRBJ2-7 TRBV7-9 NA NA CASSFFQDGYEQYF TGTGCCAGCAGCTTTTTTCAGGACGGCTACGAGCAGTACTTC